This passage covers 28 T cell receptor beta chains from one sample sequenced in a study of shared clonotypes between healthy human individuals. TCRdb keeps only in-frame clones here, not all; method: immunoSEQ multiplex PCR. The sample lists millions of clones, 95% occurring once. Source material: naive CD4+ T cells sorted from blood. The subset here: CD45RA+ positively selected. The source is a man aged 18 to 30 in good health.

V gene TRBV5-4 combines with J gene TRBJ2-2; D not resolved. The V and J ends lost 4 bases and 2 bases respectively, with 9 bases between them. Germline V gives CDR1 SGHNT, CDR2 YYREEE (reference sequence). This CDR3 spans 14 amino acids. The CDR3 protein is CASSPTRNTGELFF. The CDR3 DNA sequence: TGTGCCAGCAGCCCGACCCGCAACACCGGGGAGCTGTTTTTT.

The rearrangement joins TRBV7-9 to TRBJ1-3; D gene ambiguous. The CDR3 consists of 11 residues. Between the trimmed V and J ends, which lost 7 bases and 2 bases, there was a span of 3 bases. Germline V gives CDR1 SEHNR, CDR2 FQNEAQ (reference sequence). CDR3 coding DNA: TGTGCCAGCATTACTGGAAACACCATATATTTT. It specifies CASITGNTIYF.

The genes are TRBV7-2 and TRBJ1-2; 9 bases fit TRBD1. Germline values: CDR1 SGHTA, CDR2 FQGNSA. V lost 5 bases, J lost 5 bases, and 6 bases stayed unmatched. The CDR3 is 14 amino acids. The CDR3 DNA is TGTGCCAGCAGCCACGACAGGGGGAAATATGGCTACACCTTC. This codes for CASSHDRGKYGYTF.

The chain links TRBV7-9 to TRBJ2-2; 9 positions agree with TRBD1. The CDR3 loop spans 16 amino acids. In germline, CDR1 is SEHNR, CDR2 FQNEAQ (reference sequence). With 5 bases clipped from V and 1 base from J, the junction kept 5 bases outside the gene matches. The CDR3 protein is CASSARTGENTGELFF. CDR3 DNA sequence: TGTGCCAGCAGCGCCCGGACAGGGGAGAACACCGGGGAGCTGTTTTTT.

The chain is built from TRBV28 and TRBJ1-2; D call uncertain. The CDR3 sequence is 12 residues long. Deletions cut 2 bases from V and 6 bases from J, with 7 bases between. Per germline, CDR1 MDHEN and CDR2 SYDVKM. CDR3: CASSLAGDGYTF. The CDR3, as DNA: TGTGCCAGCAGTTTAGCCGGGGATGGCTACACCTTC.

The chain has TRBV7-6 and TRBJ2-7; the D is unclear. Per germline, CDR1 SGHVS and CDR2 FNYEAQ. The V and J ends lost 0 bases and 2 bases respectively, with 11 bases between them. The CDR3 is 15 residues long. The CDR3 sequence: CASSLAPTDTYEQYF. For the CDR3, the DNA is TGTGCCAGCAGCTTAGCGCCGACGGATACCTACGAGCAGTACTTC.

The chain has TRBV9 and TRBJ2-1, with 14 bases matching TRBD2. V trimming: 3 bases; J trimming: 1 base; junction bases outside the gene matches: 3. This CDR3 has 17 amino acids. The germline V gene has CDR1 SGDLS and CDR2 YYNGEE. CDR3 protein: CASSDGTSGSSYNEQFF. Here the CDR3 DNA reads TGTGCCAGCAGCGACGGGACTAGCGGGAGTTCCTACAATGAGCAGTTCTTC.

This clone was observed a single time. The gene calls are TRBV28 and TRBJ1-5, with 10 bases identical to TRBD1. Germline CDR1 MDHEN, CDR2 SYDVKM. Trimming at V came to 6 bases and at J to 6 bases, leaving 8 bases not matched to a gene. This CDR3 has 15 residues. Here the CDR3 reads CASSFDRGLGQPQHF. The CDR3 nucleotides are TGTGCCAGCAGCTTCGACAGGGGGCTAGGTCAGCCCCAGCATTTT.

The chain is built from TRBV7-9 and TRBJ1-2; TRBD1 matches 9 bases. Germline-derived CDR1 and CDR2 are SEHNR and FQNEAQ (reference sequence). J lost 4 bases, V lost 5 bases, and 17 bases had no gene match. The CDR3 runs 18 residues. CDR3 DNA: TGTGCCAGCAGCCCGAACCTCCCCGGGACAGGGTTTCCCTATGGCTACACCTTC. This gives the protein CASSPNLPGTGFPYGYTF. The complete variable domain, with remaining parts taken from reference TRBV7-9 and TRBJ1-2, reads DTGVSQNPRHKITKRGQNVTFRCDPISEHNRLYWYRQTLGQGPEFLTYFQNEAQLEKSRLLSDRFSAERPKGSFSTLEIQRTEQGDSAMYLCASSPNLPGTGFPYGYTFGSGTRLTVV.

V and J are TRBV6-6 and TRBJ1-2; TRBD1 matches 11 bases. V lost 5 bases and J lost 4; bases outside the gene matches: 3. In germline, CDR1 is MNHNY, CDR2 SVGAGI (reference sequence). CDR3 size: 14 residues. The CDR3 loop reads CASSGQGAIYGYTF. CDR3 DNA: TGTGCCAGCAGTGGACAGGGGGCAATCTATGGCTACACCTTC.

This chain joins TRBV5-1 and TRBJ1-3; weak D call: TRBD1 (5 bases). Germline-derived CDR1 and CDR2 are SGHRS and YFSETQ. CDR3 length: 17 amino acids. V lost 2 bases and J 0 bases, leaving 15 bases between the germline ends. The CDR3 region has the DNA TGCGCCAGCAGCTTAAATATGGGACGGTCCTCTGGAAACACCATATATTTT. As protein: CASSLNMGRSSGNTIYF.

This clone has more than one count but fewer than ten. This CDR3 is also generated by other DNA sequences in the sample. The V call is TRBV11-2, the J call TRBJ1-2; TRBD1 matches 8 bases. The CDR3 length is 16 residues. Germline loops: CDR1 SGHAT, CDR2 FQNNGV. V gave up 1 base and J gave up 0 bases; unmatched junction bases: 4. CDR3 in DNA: TGTGCCAGCAGCTTAGCGGGACAGGCCTCTAACTATGGCTACACCTTC. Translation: CASSLAGQASNYGYTF.

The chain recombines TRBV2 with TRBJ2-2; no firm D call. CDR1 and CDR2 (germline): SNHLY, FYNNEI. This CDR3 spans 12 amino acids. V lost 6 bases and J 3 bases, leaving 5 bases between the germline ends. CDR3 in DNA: TGTGCCAGCAGGTTTTACACCGGGGAGCTGTTTTTT. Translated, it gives CASRFYTGELFF.

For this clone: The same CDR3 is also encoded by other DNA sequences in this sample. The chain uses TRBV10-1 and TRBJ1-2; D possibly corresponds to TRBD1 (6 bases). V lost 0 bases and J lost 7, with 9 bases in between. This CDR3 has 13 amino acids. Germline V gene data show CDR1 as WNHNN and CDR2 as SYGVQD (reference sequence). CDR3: CASSESRGGGYTF. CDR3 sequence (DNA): TGCGCCAGCAGTGAGTCCAGGGGCGGTGGCTACACCTTC.

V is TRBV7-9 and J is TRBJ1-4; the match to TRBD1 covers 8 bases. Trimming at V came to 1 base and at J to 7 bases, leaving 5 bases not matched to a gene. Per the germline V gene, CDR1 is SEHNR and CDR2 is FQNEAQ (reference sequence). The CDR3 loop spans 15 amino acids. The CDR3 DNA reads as TGTGCCAGCAGCTTAGACGGGACAGGTTTTGAAAAACTGTTTTTT. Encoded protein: CASSLDGTGFEKLFF.

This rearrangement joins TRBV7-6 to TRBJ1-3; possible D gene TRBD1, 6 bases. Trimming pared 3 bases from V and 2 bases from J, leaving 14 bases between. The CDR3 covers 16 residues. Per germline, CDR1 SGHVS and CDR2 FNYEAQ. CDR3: CASSLGQGFAGNTIYF. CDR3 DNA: TGTGCCAGCAGCTTGGGTCAGGGGTTCGCTGGAAACACCATATATTTT.

CDR3 DNA sequence: TGCGCCAGCAGCTTGGAGCTAGCGGGGGGCATTCAGTACTTC. Protein: CASSLELAGGIQYF. V usage is TRBV5-1 and J usage is TRBJ2-4; 11 nucleotides match TRBD2. CDR1 is SGHRS and CDR2 is YFSETQ in the germline V gene. Germline trimming cut 0 bases from V and 9 bases from J; bases unmatched to any gene: 2. This CDR3 region has 14 residues. Full variable domain (outside the CDR3, taken from reference TRBV5-1 and TRBJ2-4): KAGVTQTPRYLIKTRGQQVTLSCSPISGHRSVSWYQQTPGQGLQFLFEYFSETQRNKGNFPGRFSGRQFSNSRSEMNVSTLELGDSALYLCASSLELAGGIQYFGAGTRLSVL.

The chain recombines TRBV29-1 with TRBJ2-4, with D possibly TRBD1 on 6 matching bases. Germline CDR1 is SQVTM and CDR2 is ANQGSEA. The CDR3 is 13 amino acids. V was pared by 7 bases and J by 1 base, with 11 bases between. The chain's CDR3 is CSAYREAKNIQYF. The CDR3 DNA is TGCAGCGCTTACAGGGAGGCCAAAAACATTCAGTACTTC.

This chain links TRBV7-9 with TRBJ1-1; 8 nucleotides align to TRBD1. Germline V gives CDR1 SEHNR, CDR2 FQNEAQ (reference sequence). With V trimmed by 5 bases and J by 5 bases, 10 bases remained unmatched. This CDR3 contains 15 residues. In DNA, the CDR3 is TGTGCCAGCAGCCGAGGGACAGGAGGCGGTACTGAAGCTTTCTTT. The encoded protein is CASSRGTGGGTEAFF.

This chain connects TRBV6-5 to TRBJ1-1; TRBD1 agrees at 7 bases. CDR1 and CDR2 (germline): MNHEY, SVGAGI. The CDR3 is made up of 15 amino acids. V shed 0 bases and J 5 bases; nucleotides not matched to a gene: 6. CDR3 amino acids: CASSYSQGLVTEAFF. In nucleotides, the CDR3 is TGTGCCAGCAGTTACTCACAGGGGTTGGTAACTGAAGCTTTCTTT.

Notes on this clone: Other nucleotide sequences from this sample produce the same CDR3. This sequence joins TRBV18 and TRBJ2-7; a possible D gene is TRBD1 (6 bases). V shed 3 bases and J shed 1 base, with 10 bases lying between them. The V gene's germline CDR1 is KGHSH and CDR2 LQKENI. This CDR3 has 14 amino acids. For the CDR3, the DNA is TGTGCCAGCTCACCTCGACAGGATTCCTACGAGCAGTACTTC. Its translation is CASSPRQDSYEQYF. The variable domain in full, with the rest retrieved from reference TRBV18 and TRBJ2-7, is NAGVMQNPRHLVRRRGQEARLRCSPMKGHSHVYWYRQLPEEGLKFMVYLQKENIIDESGMPKERFSAEFPKEGPSILRIQQVVRGDSAAYFCASSPRQDSYEQYFGPGTRLTVT.

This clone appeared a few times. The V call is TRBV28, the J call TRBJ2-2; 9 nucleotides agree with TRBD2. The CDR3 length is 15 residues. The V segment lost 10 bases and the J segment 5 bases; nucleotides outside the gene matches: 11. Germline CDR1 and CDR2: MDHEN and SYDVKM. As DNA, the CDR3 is TGTGCCACCCTGTTAGCGGGGGTTGGTACCGGGGAGCTGTTTTTT. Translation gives CATLLAGVGTGELFF.

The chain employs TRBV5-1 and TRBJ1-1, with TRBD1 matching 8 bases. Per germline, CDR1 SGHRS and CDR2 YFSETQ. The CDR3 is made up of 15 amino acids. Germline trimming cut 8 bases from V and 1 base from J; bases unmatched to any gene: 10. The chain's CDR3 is CASKDRGGENTEAFF. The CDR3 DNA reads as TGCGCCAGTAAAGACAGGGGCGGCGAGAACACTGAAGCTTTCTTT. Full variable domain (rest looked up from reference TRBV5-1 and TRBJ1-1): KAGVTQTPRYLIKTRGQQVTLSCSPISGHRSVSWYQQTPGQGLQFLFEYFSETQRNKGNFPGRFSGRQFSNSRSEMNVSTLELGDSALYLCASKDRGGENTEAFFGQGTRLTVV.

The CDR3 reads CASSTTVTNEKLFF. The CDR3 DNA reads TGTGCCAGTAGTACGACAGTAACTAATGAAAAACTGTTTTTT. V is TRBV19 and J is TRBJ1-4; D may be TRBD1 (5 bases). The V gene's germline CDR1 is LNHDA and CDR2 SQIVND (reference sequence). The CDR3 is 14 residues long. V was shortened by 4 bases and J by 1 base, with 7 bases between the two germline ends. Drawing the rest from reference TRBV19 and TRBJ1-4, the complete variable domain is DGGITQSPKYLFRKEGQNVTLSCEQNLNHDAMYWYRQDPGQGLRLIYYSQIVNDFQKGDIAEGYSVSREKKESFPLTVTSAQKNPTAFYLCASSTTVTNEKLFFGSGTQLSVL.

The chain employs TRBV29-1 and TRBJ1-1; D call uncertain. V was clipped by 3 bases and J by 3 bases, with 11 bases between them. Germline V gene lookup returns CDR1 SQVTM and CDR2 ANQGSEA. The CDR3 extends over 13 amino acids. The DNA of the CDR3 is TGCAGCGTTGAGTGGGGATTTGACACTGAAGCTTTCTTT. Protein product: CSVEWGFDTEAFF.

The CDR3 reads CASSLPYSYEQYF. For the CDR3, the DNA is TGTGCCAGCAGCTTACCCTACTCCTACGAGCAGTACTTC. The genes are TRBV7-2 and TRBJ2-7; the D is unclear. Trimming stripped 2 bases from V and 0 bases from J, with 5 bases between. The germline V gene encodes CDR1 SGHTA and CDR2 FQGNSA. The CDR3 spans 13 residues.

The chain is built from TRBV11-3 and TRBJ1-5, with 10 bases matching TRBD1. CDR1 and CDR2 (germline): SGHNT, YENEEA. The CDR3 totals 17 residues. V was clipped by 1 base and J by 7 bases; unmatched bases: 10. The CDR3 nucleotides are TGTGCCAGCAGCTTAGTCTGGGACAGGGGATCGTGCCAGCCCCAGCATTTT. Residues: CASSLVWDRGSCQPQHF.

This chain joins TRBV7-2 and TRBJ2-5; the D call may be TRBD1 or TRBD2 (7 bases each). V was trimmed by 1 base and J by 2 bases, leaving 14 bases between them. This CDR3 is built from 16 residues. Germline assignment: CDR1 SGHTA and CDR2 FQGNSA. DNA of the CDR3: TGTGCCAGCAGCTTAGATGCAGGGGGAGGGCAAGAGACCCAGTACTTC. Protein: CASSLDAGGGQETQYF.